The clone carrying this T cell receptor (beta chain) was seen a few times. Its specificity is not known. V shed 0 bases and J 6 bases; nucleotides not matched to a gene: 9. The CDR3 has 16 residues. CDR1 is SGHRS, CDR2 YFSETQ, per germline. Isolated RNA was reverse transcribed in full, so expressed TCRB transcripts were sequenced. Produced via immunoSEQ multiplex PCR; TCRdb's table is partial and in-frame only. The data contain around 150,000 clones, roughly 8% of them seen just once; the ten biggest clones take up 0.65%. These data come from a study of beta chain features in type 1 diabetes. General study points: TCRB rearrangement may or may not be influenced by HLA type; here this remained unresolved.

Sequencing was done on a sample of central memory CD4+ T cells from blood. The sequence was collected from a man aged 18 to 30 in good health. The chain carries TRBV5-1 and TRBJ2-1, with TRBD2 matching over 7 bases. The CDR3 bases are TGCGCCAGCAGCTTGGGACTAGCCTATTTATCCAATGAGCAGTTCTTC. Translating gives CASSLGLAYLSNEQFF.